This TCR beta chain originates from a study of blood T cells in healthy people across ages. Study-wide results and limits: Both higher diversity and more naive CD4+ cells marked long-lived donors when set against aged donors.

The CDR3 loop spans 17 amino acids. J gave up 0 bases and V 4 bases, and 8 bases lay outside the gene matches. Germline values: CDR1 PRHDT, CDR2 FYEKMQ (reference sequence). Sample-barcoded 5' priming and a J-beta primer mix drove a second PCR of about 6 to 12 cycles. Via MiXCR, TCRdb re-called the 5' RACE reads, giving one row per CDR3 protein. The data contain about 1,500,000 distinct CDR3 sequences, roughly 30% of them singletons. With regard to this clonotype: The antigen remains unidentified.

The chain uses TRBV13 and TRBJ2-1, with 8 bases fitting TRBD2. Sequencing was done on a sample of blood. This TCR was sampled from a woman aged 30 to 39 in good health. The chain's CDR3 is CASSSTAGESSYNEQFF. CDR3 DNA sequence: TGTGCCAGCAGCTCGACAGCGGGGGAGAGCTCCTACAATGAGCAGTTCTTC.